The 21 T cell receptor beta chains below come from one sample, sequenced in a study of T cells in Graves' hyperthyroidism and ophthalmopathy. Researchers amplified the TCR beta CDR3 regions from RNA transcripts. During a first-round RT-PCR of the TCR CDR3, the HTBI primer set was used. One entry per CDR3 protein results from TCRdb running MiXCR on the multiplex PCR reads. The sample yields approximately 360,000 distinct CDR3 sequences, 20% to 30% seen once. The specimen sequenced was blood. These receptors originate from a man aged 50-60 years with Graves' hyperthyroidism.

The V call is TRBV2, the J call TRBJ1-2; D is undetermined. This CDR3 is built from 16 residues. V shed 10 bases and J shed 0 bases, with 21 bases lying between them. Per germline, CDR1 SNHLY and CDR2 FYNNEI. The chain's CDR3 is CATPGSDDETNYGYTF. The DNA for the CDR3 is TGTGCCACACCCGGGAGCGACGATGAGACTAACTATGGCTACACCTTC. The full variable domain, completed using reference TRBV2 and TRBJ1-2, is EPEVTQTPSHQVTQMGQEVILRCVPISNHLYFYWYRQILGQKVEFLVSFYNNEISEKSEIFDDQFSVERPDGSNFTLKIRSTKLEDSAMYFCATPGSDDETNYGYTFGSGTRLTVV.

The chain links TRBV14 to TRBJ1-1, with D unresolved. The CDR3 length is 12 residues. Trimming shortened V by 6 bases and J by 4 bases, and 9 bases separated the two germline ends. Germline loops: CDR1 SGHDN, CDR2 FVKESK. In DNA form, the CDR3 reads TGTGCCAGCAGTCGGACGGCCACTGAAGCTTTCTTT. It specifies CASSRTATEAFF.

The chain is built from TRBV5-1 and TRBJ2-1, with D possibly TRBD2 on 6 matching bases. CDR1 and CDR2 from the germline V gene are SGHRS and YFSETQ. CDR3 size: 15 residues. Trimming shortened V by 4 bases and J by 5 bases, and 16 bases separated the two germline ends. The CDR3 sequence is CASSRLGGGDNEQFF. CDR3 bases: TGCGCCAGCAGCCGTTTGGGCGGAGGGGACAATGAGCAGTTCTTC.

The chain recombines TRBV7-8 with TRBJ2-3; 15 nucleotides align to TRBD2. V gave up 2 bases and J gave up 7 bases; unmatched junction bases: 13. Germline V lookup: CDR1 SGHVS, CDR2 FQNEAQ. This CDR3 comprises 19 residues. The chain's CDR3 is CASSLFGLAGGPSKHTQYF. The CDR3, as DNA: TGTGCCAGCAGCTTATTCGGACTAGCGGGAGGGCCGTCGAAGCATACGCAGTATTTT.

V is TRBV27 and J is TRBJ2-7; 11 nucleotides agree with TRBD1. Germline lookup yields CDR1 MNHEY and CDR2 SMNVEV (reference sequence). V dropped 2 bases and J dropped 4; count of bases not matched to a gene: 4. The CDR3 consists of 15 residues. DNA of the CDR3: TGTGCCAGCAGTTTAGGACAGGGGGCAATTTACGAGCAGTACTTC. Protein sequence: CASSLGQGAIYEQYF.

This clonotype was counted at least ten times. V and J are TRBV6-1 and TRBJ2-3; 12 bases map to TRBD2. Germline trimming cut 4 bases from V and 2 bases from J; bases unmatched to any gene: 4. CDR1 is MNHNS, CDR2 SASEGT, per germline. CDR3 length: 16 amino acids. The CDR3 sequence: CASSGLAGVVTDTQYF. The CDR3 DNA reads TGTGCCAGCAGTGGACTAGCGGGAGTAGTCACAGATACGCAGTATTTT.

The chain is built from TRBV12-3 or TRBV12-4 and TRBJ2-2; 11 bases are shared with TRBD2. The CDR3 has 19 amino acids. The V segment lost 4 bases and the J segment 3 bases; nucleotides outside the gene matches: 13. The CDR3 nucleotides are TGTGCCAGCAGTTCCCAACTAGCGGGAGTCATAAGGTACACCGGGGAGCTGTTTTTT. Translated: CASSSQLAGVIRYTGELFF.

This clonotype was detected only a few times. The genes are TRBV3-1 and TRBJ2-2, with D possibly TRBD2 on 5 matching bases. Per germline, CDR1 LGHDT and CDR2 YNNKEL (reference sequence). CDR3 length: 12 amino acids. The V gene lost 7 bases and the J gene lost 6 bases, with 9 bases spanning the gap. The CDR3 loop is CASTGLPGELFF. In DNA form, the CDR3 reads TGTGCCAGCACCGGACTGCCCGGGGAGCTGTTTTTT.

Of note for this clonotype: Mismatch with germline at one junction end may stem from a read error. The rearrangement uses TRBV4-2 and TRBJ1-1; D is undetermined. The length of the CDR3 is 12 residues. From germline, CDR1 is LGHNA and CDR2 YNFKEQ. CDR3 loop: CASRGTTAEAFF. CDR3 coding DNA: TGTGCCAGCAGGGGAACAACGGCTGAGGCTTTCTTT.

This clonotype was found a few times. V is TRBV20-1 and J is TRBJ1-1; 7 bases are a match to TRBD1. Germline-derived CDR1 and CDR2 are DFQATT and SNEGSKA (reference sequence). V shed 5 bases and J 1 base; nucleotides not matched to a gene: 1. The CDR3 totals 12 residues. The CDR3 reads CSAWTGNTEAFF. CDR3 DNA: TGCAGTGCTTGGACAGGGAACACTGAAGCTTTCTTT.

This clonotype has just a few counts. V is TRBV24-1 and J is TRBJ2-4; 13 positions agree with TRBD2. In germline, CDR1 is KGHDR, CDR2 SFDVKD. The CDR3 loop spans 16 amino acids. V shed 5 bases and J 8 bases; nucleotides not matched to a gene: 8. CDR3 in DNA: TGTGCCACCAGTGTGGGGACTAGCGGGACGGCAGACATTCAGTACTTC. As protein: CATSVGTSGTADIQYF.

V usage is TRBV27 and J usage is TRBJ2-1; 9 nucleotides line up with TRBD2. This CDR3 is 14 amino acids long. V was pared by 7 bases and J by 8 bases, with 9 bases of the junction left unmatched. CDR1 and CDR2 (germline): MNHEY, SMNVEV (reference sequence). CDR3 sequence reads: CASNISGSRDEQFF. CDR3 coding DNA: TGTGCCAGCAATATTAGCGGGAGTAGGGATGAGCAGTTCTTC.

This clonotype showed up many times. The gene calls are TRBV30 and TRBJ2-1; 11 nucleotides agree with TRBD2. CDR3 size: 15 residues. The V segment lost 2 bases and the J segment 6 bases; nucleotides outside the gene matches: 6. The germline CDR1 and CDR2 sequences are GTSNPN and SVGIG (reference sequence). CDR3 nucleotide sequence: TGTGCCTGGAGTCCACTAGCGGGAGTATCCAATGAGCAGTTCTTC. It specifies CAWSPLAGVSNEQFF.

The chain uses TRBV18 and TRBJ2-2; 8 positions agree with TRBD1. V shed 3 bases and J 1 base; nucleotides not matched to a gene: 4. Germline V CDR1 and CDR2: KGHSH, LQKENI. CDR3 length: 16 amino acids. For the CDR3, the DNA is TGTGCCAGCTCACCCCGCACAGGGGGGAACACCGGGGAGCTGTTTTTT. As protein: CASSPRTGGNTGELFF.

The chain employs TRBV12-3 or TRBV12-4 and TRBJ1-1, with a tentative D call TRBD1 (6 bases). The CDR3 contains 11 residues. V was clipped by 7 bases and J by 5 bases, with 8 bases between them. Here the CDR3 reads CASKQGTEAFF. In DNA, the CDR3 is TGTGCCAGCAAACAGGGTACTGAAGCTTTCTTT.

For this clonotype: It may be a read error: a sequence one base away is much more abundant. Since no conserved phenylalanine or tryptophan closes the CDR3, a read error is the likely cause. The V gene is TRBV2, the J gene TRBJ2-5; D gene unclear. This CDR3 is 12 amino acids long. V was trimmed by 7 bases and J by 5 bases, leaving 11 bases between them. The germline V gene has CDR1 SNHLY and CDR2 FYNNEI. The CDR3 sequence is CASIISSETQYL. For the CDR3, the DNA is TGTGCCAGCATTATTTCTTCGGAGACCCAGTACCTC.

This clonotype came up once. The chain uses TRBV5-6 and TRBJ1-1; TRBD1 aligns across 7 bases. Germline V gene data show CDR1 as SGHDT and CDR2 as YYEEEE. V shed 2 bases and J 8 bases; nucleotides not matched to a gene: 6. The CDR3 runs 13 residues. CDR3 amino acids: CASSFRQGEEAFF. CDR3 in DNA: TGTGCCAGCAGCTTTCGACAGGGAGAAGAAGCTTTCTTT.

V is TRBV29-1 and J is TRBJ2-1, with TRBD2 matching 11 bases. Germline V CDR1 and CDR2: SQVTM, ANQGSEA. Germline trimming cut 3 bases from V and 6 bases from J; bases unmatched to any gene: 4. The CDR3 runs 14 residues. As DNA, the CDR3 is TGCAGCGTTGACTCTAGCGGGAGGATCAATGAGCAGTTCTTC. It is translated as CSVDSSGRINEQFF.

The chain recombines TRBV20-1 with TRBJ2-5; 10 bases match TRBD2. This CDR3 comprises 14 residues. CDR1 DFQATT and CDR2 SNEGSKA come from the germline V gene (reference sequence). The junction had 6 bases not matched to a gene; V was cut back by 4 bases and J by 4 bases. CDR3 nucleotides: TGCAGTGCTATCAGCGGGAGGGCAGCAGAGACCCAGTACTTC. This sequence encodes CSAISGRAAETQYF.

This chain uses TRBV20-1 with TRBJ1-2; the match to TRBD1 covers 7 bases. Germline trimming cut 0 bases from V and 5 bases from J; bases unmatched to any gene: 12. Germline V lookup: CDR1 DFQATT, CDR2 SNEGSKA (reference sequence). The CDR3 is 16 amino acids. CDR3 coding DNA: TGCAGTGCTAGAGATAAGGAAGGGGGCGTAATATATGGCTACACCTTC. Its protein is CSARDKEGGVIYGYTF.

The V gene is TRBV20-1, the J gene TRBJ2-5; weak D call: TRBD1 (5 bases). V was clipped by 3 bases and J by 2 bases, with 13 bases between them. This CDR3 has 14 residues. Germline values: CDR1 DFQATT, CDR2 SNEGSKA (reference sequence). The CDR3 loop reads CSASGARPQETQYF. CDR3 DNA: TGCAGTGCTAGTGGGGCGAGACCTCAAGAGACCCAGTACTTC.